This T cell receptor (beta chain) was sequenced during a study of cytomegalovirus exposure and HLA in healthy donors. Study conclusions and caveats: A later analysis found TCR association rates differed by HLA locus, highest for DRB1 and lowest for HLA-C. Upon later analysis, HLA-associated TCR beta chains proved more clonally expanded than other, equally common chains.

Of note for this clone: Its specificity is not known.

The PCR was carried out with 60 Vbeta primers and 13 Jbeta primers. Sequenced by immunoSEQ multiplex PCR; TCRdb stores in-frame clones only, minus some. The top ten hold more than 3.5% of the sample, which has tens of thousands of clones, about 74% seen once. Germline lookup yields CDR1 SEHNR and CDR2 FQNEAQ (reference sequence). This CDR3 has 17 residues. Unmatched junction bases numbered 4, after V lost 0 bases and J lost 0 bases. This chain joins TRBV7-9 and TRBJ2-1; 8 bases map to TRBD2. Sequencing input: PBMCs. The TCR originated in a man aged 25 to 40 in good health and CMV-seronegative. The CDR3 region is CASSLASGGHSYNEQFF. For the CDR3, the DNA is TGTGCCAGCAGCTTAGCGAGCGGGGGCCACTCCTACAATGAGCAGTTCTTC.